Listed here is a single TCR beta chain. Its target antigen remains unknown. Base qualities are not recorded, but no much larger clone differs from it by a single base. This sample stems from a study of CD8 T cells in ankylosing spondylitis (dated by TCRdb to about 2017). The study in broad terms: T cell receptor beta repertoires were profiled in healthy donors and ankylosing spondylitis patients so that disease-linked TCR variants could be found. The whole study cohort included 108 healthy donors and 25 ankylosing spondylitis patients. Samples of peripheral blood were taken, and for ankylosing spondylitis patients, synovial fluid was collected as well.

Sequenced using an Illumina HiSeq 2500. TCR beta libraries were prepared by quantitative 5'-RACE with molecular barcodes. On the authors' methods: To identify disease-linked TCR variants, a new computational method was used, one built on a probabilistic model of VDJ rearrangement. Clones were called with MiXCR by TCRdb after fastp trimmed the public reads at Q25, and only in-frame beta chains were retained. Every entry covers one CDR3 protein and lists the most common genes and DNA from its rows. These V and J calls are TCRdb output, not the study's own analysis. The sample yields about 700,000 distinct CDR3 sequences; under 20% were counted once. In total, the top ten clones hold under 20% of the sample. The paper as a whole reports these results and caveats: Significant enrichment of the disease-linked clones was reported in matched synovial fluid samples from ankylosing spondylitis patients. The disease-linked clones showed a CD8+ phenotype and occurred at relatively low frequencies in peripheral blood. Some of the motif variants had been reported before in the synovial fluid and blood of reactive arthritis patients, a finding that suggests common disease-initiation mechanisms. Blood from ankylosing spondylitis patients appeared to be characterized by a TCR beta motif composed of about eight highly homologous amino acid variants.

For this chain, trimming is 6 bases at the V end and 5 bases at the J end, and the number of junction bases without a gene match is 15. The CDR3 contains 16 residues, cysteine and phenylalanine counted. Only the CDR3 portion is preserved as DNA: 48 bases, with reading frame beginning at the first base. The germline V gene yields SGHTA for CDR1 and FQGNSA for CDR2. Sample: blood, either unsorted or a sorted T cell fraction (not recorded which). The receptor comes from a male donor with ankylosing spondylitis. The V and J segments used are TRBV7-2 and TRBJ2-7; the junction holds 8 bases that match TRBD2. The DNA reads TGTGCCAGCAGAGACTCTCGCGGGAGGAGGACGGACGAGCAGTACTTC. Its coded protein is CASRDSRGRRTDEQYF.